A single sample is the source of the 10 T cell receptor beta chains below, sequenced in a study of T cells expressing NK-cell markers (dated by TCRdb to 2018 to 2020). The protocol used for the library was 5' RACE. TCRdb shows the sequencer as Illumina HiSeq 2000. Each entry corresponds to one CDR3 protein sequence from reads that TCRdb reprocessed, and DNA is not given. The data table for this sample lists about 260,000 distinct CDR3 sequences. Of the sample, 0.39% falls within the top ten clones. Sequenced input: blood T cells: a sorted CD56 or NKG2C T cell subset, CD4+ or CD8+ T cells, or bulk PBMC T cells (not recorded which). These TCRs come from a man between 18 and 29 years old in good health. Donor details come from another sample of the same person, matched by shared clones.

The chain joins TRBV11-2 to TRBJ2-3; checking the TCRdb D call of TRBD2 is not possible without DNA. This CDR3 is 18 amino acids long. Germline V gene lookup returns CDR1 SGHAT and CDR2 FQNNGV. The CDR3 loop reads CASSLDRRSGSTTDTQYF. The variable domain in full, completed from reference TRBV11-2 and TRBJ2-3, reads EAGVAQSPRYKIIEKRQSVAFWCNPISGHATLYWYQQILGQGPKLLIQFQNNGVVDDSQLPKDRFSAERLKGVDSTLKIQPAKLEDSAVYLCASSLDRRSGSTTDTQYFGPGTRLTVL.

The V and J genes are TRBV12-3 or TRBV12-4 and TRBJ1-5. The CDR3 has 13 amino acids. The CDR3 loop reads CASSLEMRQPQHF.

The chain is built from TRBV29-1 and TRBJ2-7; TCRdb's D call of TRBD1 is untestable without DNA. Germline V gives CDR1 SQVTM, CDR2 ANQGSEA. CDR3 length: 14 residues. The CDR3 protein is CSVAVGQGSGEQYF.

CDR3 sequence: CASSPHDQPQHF. The chain recombines TRBV12-3 or TRBV12-4 with TRBJ1-5. The CDR3 contains 12 residues.

V gene TRBV5-4 combines with J gene TRBJ2-2; TCRdb outputs TRBD1, but without DNA this stays unchecked. The CDR3 spans 15 residues. Germline loops: CDR1 SGHNT, CDR2 YYREEE (reference sequence). The chain's CDR3 is CASSLGDRGRRELFF.

The V call is TRBV27, the J call TRBJ2-2; the TCRdb call, TRBD1, lacks DNA for checking. CDR1 and CDR2 from the germline V gene are MNHEY and SMNVEV (reference sequence). CDR3 length: 14 residues. CDR3 amino acids: CASNKRERTGELFF.

The rearrangement links TRBV3-1 to TRBJ2-7. In germline, CDR1 is LGHDT, CDR2 YNNKEL (reference sequence). The CDR3 is 14 residues long. CDR3 in amino acids: CASSQFDTSYEQYF.

The rearrangement joins TRBV27 to TRBJ1-1; TCRdb's assignment of TRBD1 cannot be checked, as there is no DNA. The CDR3 extends over 15 amino acids. Per germline, CDR1 MNHEY and CDR2 SMNVEV (reference sequence). CDR3 loop: CASSFRGARNTEAFF.

The gene calls are TRBV6-1 and TRBJ1-2. The germline V gene encodes CDR1 MNHNS and CDR2 SASEGT. The CDR3 runs to 13 residues. The CDR3 here is CASRGVSNYGYTF.

The chain links TRBV20-1 to TRBJ2-3; checking the TCRdb D call of TRBD1 is not possible without DNA. This CDR3 spans 13 amino acids. Germline V gene sequence: CDR1 DFQATT, CDR2 SNEGSKA (reference sequence). The CDR3 protein is CSADRASTDTQYF.